This is a list of T cell receptor beta chains from one sample in a study of cytomegalovirus exposure and HLA in healthy donors. Produced via immunoSEQ multiplex PCR; TCRdb's table is partial and in-frame only. The data contain some 70,000 clones, less than 85% of them singletons. Sequencing used PBMCs. The source is a woman aged 45-65 years in good health and CMV-seronegative. Both conserved end residues are part of each CDR3. The order of the fields is CDR3 length, clone size, J gene, V gene, D gene, CDR3 DNA, CDR3 protein. D genes are given only for firm matches. A clone size is listed for some rows: how often the clone was seen (once, few, many), or a class if it is expanded.

>15|NA|TRBJ2-1|TRBV5-6|NA
TGTGCCAGCAGCCCAGCTACAGAGACATACAATGAGCAGTTCTTC
CASSPATETYNEQFF
>17|once|TRBJ2-7|TRBV15|NA
TGTGCCACCGGCAGAGAGGGATCCTCGGCGGGGCCCTACGAGCAGTACTTC
CATGREGSSAGPYEQYF
>14|NA|TRBJ2-1|TRBV9|NA
TGTGCCAGCAGCTCCTCCGGGAGCTACAATGAGCAGTTCTTC
CASSSSGSYNEQFF
>16|NA|TRBJ1-3|TRBV30|TRBD1
TGTGCCTGGAGCCCCCGACAGGGTCCATCTGGAAACACCATATATTTT
CAWSPRQGPSGNTIYF
>16|NA|TRBJ2-3|TRBV28|TRBD2
TGTGCCAGCAGTTTCCCGATAGCGGGAGGCACAGATACGCAGTATTTT
CASSFPIAGGTDTQYF
>13|once|TRBJ2-7|TRBV11-2|NA
TGTGCCAGCAGCAGACTCGGGTCCTACGAGCAGTACTTC
CASSRLGSYEQYF
>16|NA|TRBJ1-1|TRBV25-1|NA
TGTGCCAGCAGTGAATATGGCAGGGGCGGGGGCACTGAAGCTTTCTTT
CASSEYGRGGGTEAFF
>17|NA|TRBJ1-5|TRBV27|NA
TGTGCCAGCAGTTTATCGATCCCAGGGTTGGGGAATCAGCCCCAGCATTTT
CASSLSIPGLGNQPQHF
>13|few|TRBJ1-1|TRBV5-8|NA
TGTGCCAGCAGAACCCACAGGGCCACTGAAGCTTTCTTT
CASRTHRATEAFF
>14|NA|TRBJ1-5|TRBV2|TRBD1
TGTGCCAGCAGTTGGACAGGGGGCAATCAGCCCCAGCATTTT
CASSWTGGNQPQHF
>14|NA|TRBJ2-1|TRBV9|TRBD1
TGTGCCAGCAGTCGGGACAGGGTTTACAATGAGCAGTTCTTC
CASSRDRVYNEQFF
>17|NA|TRBJ2-6|TRBV5-4|TRBD1
TGTGCCAGCAGCCGGGACAGGGCTTATTCTGGGGCCAACGTCCTGACTTTC
CASSRDRAYSGANVLTF